One and the same sample provided the 20 T cell receptor beta chains below, sequenced in a study of blood T cell repertoires in COVID-19. The method was immunoSEQ multiplex PCR; TCRdb's version includes in-frame clones alone and lacks a portion of them. The sample has 100,000 to 120,000 clones, 65% to 80% seen once. Sequenced: peripheral blood. The source is a woman aged 70-85 years with acute or convalescent COVID-19.

This chain's CDR3 is CASSTRAGTYGTDTQYF. The CDR3 DNA follows: TGTGCCAGCAGCACTCGGGCGGGGACTTATGGCACAGATACGCAGTATTTT. This chain joins TRBV14 and TRBJ2-3; D may be TRBD2 (6 bases). Trimming left V 5 bases short and J 1 base short, with 19 bases between. The CDR3 loop spans 17 amino acids. CDR1 and CDR2 from the germline V gene are SGHDN and FVKESK.

The rearrangement joins TRBV27 to TRBJ1-6; 9 bases are shared with TRBD1. J gave up 10 bases and V 6 bases, and 10 bases lay outside the gene matches. This CDR3 has 15 residues. Germline V gene data show CDR1 as MNHEY and CDR2 as SMNVEV (reference sequence). The CDR3 DNA sequence: TGTGCCAGCAGATCACAGGGGGCGAATTACTCACCCCTCCACTTT. This gives the protein CASRSQGANYSPLHF.

This chain links TRBV5-1 with TRBJ1-4; unclear D gene. CDR3 length: 16 residues. Germline CDR1 is SGHRS and CDR2 is YFSETQ. Trimming took 0 bases from V and 2 from J, leaving 11 bases between them. For the CDR3, the DNA is TGCGCCAGCAGCTTGGGGTTAACTGCGACTAATGAAAAACTGTTTTTT. Encoded protein: CASSLGLTATNEKLFF.

This sequence joins TRBV4-3 and TRBJ1-5, with no clear D. Germline assignment: CDR1 LGHNA and CDR2 YSLEER. This CDR3 is built from 15 residues. With 1 base removed from V and 2 bases from J, the gap between germline ends came to 9 bases. CDR3 residues: CASSQGRAGNQPQHF. CDR3 DNA sequence: TGCGCCAGCAGCCAAGGGCGGGCAGGCAATCAGCCCCAGCATTTT.

The chain employs TRBV2 and TRBJ2-7, with TRBD1 matching 9 bases. Losses at the gene ends were 6 bases for V and 4 bases for J; bases not matched to a gene: 4. The CDR3 loop spans 13 amino acids. CDR1 and CDR2 from the germline V gene are SNHLY and FYNNEI. For the CDR3, the DNA is TGTGCCAGCAGGGACAGGGGAGGATACGAGCAGTACTTC. This translates into CASRDRGGYEQYF.

This clone appeared once. The V and J genes are TRBV5-6 and TRBJ1-1, with D possibly being TRBD1 (6 bases). The CDR3 loop spans 14 amino acids. Germline V gene sequence: CDR1 SGHDT, CDR2 YYEEEE. Trimming cost V 2 bases and J 1 base, with 9 bases left between them. For the CDR3, the DNA is TGTGCCAGCAGCTTACAGGGTCCGAACACTGAAGCTTTCTTT. Translation: CASSLQGPNTEAFF.

This clone was seen a few times. The V gene is TRBV24-1, the J gene TRBJ1-5; 8 bases are shared with TRBD1. The junction had 7 bases not matched to a gene; V was cut back by 7 bases and J by 6 bases. The CDR3 contains 14 residues. Germline V gene data show CDR1 as KGHDR and CDR2 as SFDVKD. The CDR3 sequence: CATSVGQGAQPQHF. The CDR3 nucleotides are TGTGCCACCAGCGTCGGGCAGGGGGCTCAGCCCCAGCATTTT.

The chain is built from TRBV29-1 and TRBJ1-1, with D possibly TRBD1 on 6 matching bases. The CDR3 has 18 amino acids. Germline V lookup: CDR1 SQVTM, CDR2 ANQGSEA. Between the trimmed V and J ends, which lost 0 bases and 0 bases, there was a span of 20 bases. For the CDR3, the DNA is TGCAGCGTTGAAGATCCAAAAGGGGGAGGGGGATTGAACACTGAAGCTTTCTTT. This sequence encodes CSVEDPKGGGGLNTEAFF.

The gene calls are TRBV24-1 and TRBJ2-5; 7 nucleotides align to TRBD1. Trimming cost V 4 bases and J 2 bases; bases outside gene matches: 6. Looked up from germline, CDR1 is KGHDR and CDR2 is SFDVKD. The CDR3 runs to 15 residues. The chain's CDR3 is CATSEPRQGQETQYF. The DNA of the CDR3 is TGTGCCACCAGTGAGCCACGACAGGGTCAAGAGACCCAGTACTTC.

The chain has TRBV5-4 and TRBJ2-1, with TRBD1 matching over 7 bases. This CDR3 contains 15 residues. V shed 1 base and J 4 bases; nucleotides not matched to a gene: 5. Germline V lookup: CDR1 SGHNT, CDR2 YYREEE (reference sequence). CDR3 DNA sequence: TGTGCCAGCAGCTTGACAGGGGCCATGTACAATGAGCAGTTCTTC. It yields the protein CASSLTGAMYNEQFF.

This clone was counted ten times or more. V gene TRBV4-1 combines with J gene TRBJ1-4, with unresolved D. Trimming shortened V by 4 bases and J by 2 bases, and 14 bases separated the two germline ends. The CDR3 has 16 residues. In germline, CDR1 is MGHRA, CDR2 YSYEKL. The CDR3 sequence is CASSRLGSATNEKLFF. CDR3 sequence (DNA): TGCGCCAGCAGCCGGTTGGGGAGTGCTACTAATGAAAAACTGTTTTTT.

The chain combines TRBV30 with TRBJ1-3, with a possible D match to TRBD1 (5 bases). CDR1 and CDR2 from the germline V gene are GTSNPN and SVGIG (reference sequence). Trimming removed 5 bases from V and 0 bases from J, with 14 bases in between. The CDR3 is 15 amino acids. The CDR3 reads CAWGTRHNSGNTIYF. The DNA of the CDR3 is TGTGCCTGGGGGACCCGACATAACTCTGGAAACACCATATATTTT.

This clone has at least ten counts. This chain links TRBV6-2 or TRBV6-3 with TRBJ1-2, with D unclear. Trimming cost V 5 bases and J 2 bases, with 9 bases left between them. Germline assignment: CDR1 MNHEY and CDR2 SVGEGT. The CDR3 spans 13 residues. The CDR3 DNA sequence: TGTGCCAGCAGTCCCGACGGGAACTATGGCTACACCTTC. Protein: CASSPDGNYGYTF.

This clone was recorded only once. V and J are TRBV7-9 and TRBJ1-3, with D perhaps TRBD1 (5 bases). Germline values: CDR1 SEHNR, CDR2 FQNEAQ (reference sequence). The CDR3 is 13 amino acids. CDR3 sequence (DNA): TGTGCGGGCAGGGCAGCCGGCGGGGACACCATATATTTT. It yields the protein CAGRAAGGDTIYF.

In its sample, this clone was seen once. V usage is TRBV6-6 and J usage is TRBJ2-1; D is ambiguous. V was clipped by 5 bases and J by 6 bases, with 8 bases between them. Germline CDR1 is MNHNY and CDR2 is SVGAGI (reference sequence). CDR3 length equals 12 residues. CDR3 DNA: TGTGCCAGCAGTCAAACTCGCAATGAGCAGTTCTTC. It encodes CASSQTRNEQFF.

This chain links TRBV6-5 with TRBJ2-7; TRBD2 might be the D (7 bases). V gave up 6 bases and J gave up 4 bases, with 19 bases separating them. The CDR3 sequence is 15 residues long. Per the germline V gene, CDR1 is MNHEY and CDR2 is SVGAGI. CDR3 sequence (DNA): TGTGCCAGCAGAGCGGGACACCAAGGCCCTTACGAGCAGTACTTC. Protein: CASRAGHQGPYEQYF.

The chain uses TRBV2 and TRBJ2-5; 10 positions agree with TRBD2. The CDR3 runs to 15 residues. Germline assignment: CDR1 SNHLY and CDR2 FYNNEI. Losses at the gene ends were 3 bases for V and 5 bases for J; bases not matched to a gene: 6. CDR3 DNA sequence: TGTGCCAGCAGTGACACGGCTAGCGGGGGTGAGACCCAGTACTTC. It is translated as CASSDTASGGETQYF.

CDR3 nucleotide sequence: TGTGCCAGCAGCTCCGCGCCCCAGGGGACCCAGTACTTC. This gives the protein CASSSAPQGTQYF. The rearrangement links TRBV7-9 to TRBJ2-5; weak D call: TRBD1 (5 bases). Germline lookup yields CDR1 SEHNR and CDR2 FQNEAQ (reference sequence). The CDR3 spans 13 residues. Trimming took off 4 bases at V and 7 bases at J, with 13 bases between the two ends. Full variable domain (outside the CDR3, taken from reference TRBV7-9 and TRBJ2-5): DTGVSQNPRHKITKRGQNVTFRCDPISEHNRLYWYRQTLGQGPEFLTYFQNEAQLEKSRLLSDRFSAERPKGSFSTLEIQRTEQGDSAMYLCASSSAPQGTQYFGPGTRLLVL.

V and J are TRBV2 and TRBJ2-1, with 14 bases that match TRBD2. The CDR3 runs 15 residues. Germline assignment: CDR1 SNHLY and CDR2 FYNNEI. V lost 4 bases and J lost 8; bases outside the gene matches: 4. The CDR3 protein is CASSGTSGGPHEQFF. The CDR3 nucleotides read TGTGCCAGCAGTGGGACTAGCGGGGGGCCCCATGAGCAGTTCTTC. Together with reference TRBV2 and TRBJ2-1, the CDR3 gives the full variable domain: EPEVTQTPSHQVTQMGQEVILRCVPISNHLYFYWYRQILGQKVEFLVSFYNNEISEKSEIFDDQFSVERPDGSNFTLKIRSTKLEDSAMYFCASSGTSGGPHEQFFGPGTRLTVL.

This clone was counted only a few times. This chain links TRBV5-1 with TRBJ2-7; D might be TRBD1 (6 bases). Trimming pared 0 bases from V and 6 bases from J, leaving 10 bases between. The length of the CDR3 is 13 residues. Germline V gene lookup returns CDR1 SGHRS and CDR2 YFSETQ. In DNA, the CDR3 is TGCGCCAGCAGCTTGGCTGCAGGGGCCGAGCAGTACTTC. Protein sequence: CASSLAAGAEQYF.